This T cell receptor beta chain was identified in a study of blood T cells in healthy people across ages. The authors ran a second PCR of roughly 6 to 11 cycles using a sample-barcoded 5' primer and a J-beta primer mix. Tagging of each cDNA molecule was performed by a template-switch adaptor with 12 random nucleotides. TCRdb reprocessed the 5' RACE reads via MiXCR and lists one record per CDR3 protein. The sample holds 1.5 million to 2 million distinct CDR3 sequences, roughly 50% seen once. Study-wide findings and caveats: Age brought a roughly linear fall in TCR beta diversity measured per million T cells.

Healthy Caucasian individuals from Russia aged about 6 to 100 were enrolled as donors. Isolated per sample were at least 6 million PBMCs. A word on this clonotype: What it binds is not known.

Germline values: CDR1 SGHRS, CDR2 YFSETQ. V was shortened by 0 bases and J by 5 bases, with 9 bases between the two germline ends. The CDR3 spans 14 residues. This receptor was obtained from a woman in her thirties or forties in good health. Sequencing input: blood. This rearrangement joins TRBV5-1 to TRBJ1-5; D may be TRBD1 (5 bases). In DNA form, the CDR3 reads TGCGCCAGCAGCTTGGTTCCGGGGGATCAGCCCCAGCATTTT. It translates to CASSLVPGDQPQHF.